This TCR beta chain emerged from a study of early T cells in non-severe SARS-CoV-2 infection. Unique molecular identifiers tagged individual cDNA molecules. TCRdb reprocessed the 5' RACE reads with MiXCR, giving one entry per CDR3 protein. The repertoire holds some 50,000 distinct CDR3 sequences, with 10% as singletons. The CDR3 runs 15 residues. Trimming stripped 1 base from V and 3 bases from J, with 9 bases between. This TCR came from an adult who was a healthcare worker with PCR-confirmed SARS-CoV-2 infection or an uninfected control (not recorded which). V is TRBV12-3 or TRBV12-4 and J is TRBJ1-4; no reliable D call. The sequenced sample was whole blood. The CDR3 DNA reads as TGTGCCAGCAGTTTAGGGCAGCTACCTAATGAAAAACTGTTTTTT. Amino acids: CASSLGQLPNEKLFF.